These 2 T cell receptor beta chains were all obtained from the same sample, sequenced in a study of beta chain features in type 1 diabetes. Whole-study results and caveats: Shortening of TCRB CDR3s, moderate but significant, appeared in all four CD4+ subsets of Type 1 diabetes patients.

Expressed TCRB transcripts were sequenced, since all the RNA that had been isolated was reverse transcribed. Repertoires were generated with immunoSEQ multiplex PCR, while TCRdb's copy carries only in-frame clones and drops some. The sample lists hundreds of thousands of clones, roughly 10% occurring once. For these TCRs, the target antigens are not known. Specimen: naive CD4+ T cells from blood. Receptor source: a man aged 30 to 39 with type 1 diabetes.

CDR3 loop: CASSPGQGNGYTF. The CDR3 DNA reads TGTGCCAGCAGCCCGGGACAGGGAAACGGCTACACCTTC. This chain joins TRBV7-3 and TRBJ1-2; 9 positions match TRBD1. Germline loops: CDR1 SGHTA, CDR2 FQGTGA. Trimming cost V 5 bases and J 8 bases; bases outside gene matches: 6. The CDR3 is 13 amino acids. Supplemented by reference TRBV7-3 and TRBJ1-2, the full variable domain reads GAGVSQTPSNKVTEKGKYVELRCDPISGHTALYWYRQSLGQGPEFLIYFQGTGAADDSGLPNDRFFAVRPEGSVSTLKIQRTERGDSAVYLCASSPGQGNGYTFGSGTRLTVV.

This clone was observed a handful of times. Other DNA sequences in the sample encode the same CDR3. The chain carries TRBV5-4 and TRBJ2-2; no definite D call. Between the trimmed V and J ends, which lost 0 bases and 0 bases, there was a span of 6 bases. CDR1 and CDR2 (germline): SGHNT, YYREEE (reference sequence). The CDR3 covers 15 residues. DNA for the CDR3: TGTGCCAGCAGCTTGGGAACACCGAACACCGGGGAGCTGTTTTTT. Translating it yields CASSLGTPNTGELFF.